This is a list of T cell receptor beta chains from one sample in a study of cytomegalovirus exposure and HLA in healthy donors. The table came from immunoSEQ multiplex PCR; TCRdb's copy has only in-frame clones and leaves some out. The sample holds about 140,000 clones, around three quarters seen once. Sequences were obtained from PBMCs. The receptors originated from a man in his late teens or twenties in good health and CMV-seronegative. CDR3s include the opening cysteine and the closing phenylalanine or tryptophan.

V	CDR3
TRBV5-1	CASSLGAGGHGYTF
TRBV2	CASSEGAGVEKLFF
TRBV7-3	CASRTSNTGELFF
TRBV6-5	CASSYIRTGGGYGYTF
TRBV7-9	CASSLFGQGIPNQPQHF
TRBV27	CASSPWDRANTEAFF
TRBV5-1	CASSGRVSGEGYTF
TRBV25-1	CASTRQGSGANVLTF
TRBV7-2	CASSITGGGAKNIQYF
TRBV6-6	CASNLGGSSYEQYF
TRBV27	CASSPRPNHEQYF
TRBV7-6	CASSSGTNQPQHF
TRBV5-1	CASAQGNYGYTF
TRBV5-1	CASSLRQQGSYNEQFF
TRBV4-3	CASSQVRQGSQPQHF
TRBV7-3	CASSLSRTEYNEQFF
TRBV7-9	CASSGAGTGGEKLFF
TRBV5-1	CASSLVAGGEQYF
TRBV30	CAWSELQGYNSPLHF
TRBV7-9	CASSRGGEQYF
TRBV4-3	CASSQDRGQPQHF
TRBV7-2	CASSPPMGTNYGYTF
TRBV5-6	CASSSQTGQDNTGELFF
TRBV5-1	CASSLVNSGGPYEQYF
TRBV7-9	CASSLWDRRETQYF
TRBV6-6	CASRPPPGQGNEKLFF
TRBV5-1	CASSRQGQEEKLFF
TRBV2	CASSDWVRDDSLFF
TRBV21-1	CAGRTGGYANYGYTF
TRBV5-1	CASSLQTRTDEAFF
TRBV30	CAWSGIQMNTEAFF
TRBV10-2	CASSESRDRGRWQYF
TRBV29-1	CSGVTGSANTGELFF
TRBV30	CAWSVGGPGANVLTF
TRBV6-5	CASSPTSGAYEQYF
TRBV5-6	CASGGQGPYEQYF
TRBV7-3	CASSPDRGRETQYF
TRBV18	CASSPPRRGRGITEAFF
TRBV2	CASNFDRAYGYTF
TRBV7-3	CASSLDKSSYEQYF
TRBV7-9	CAIPQGATDTQYF
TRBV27	CASSPNAQAHQPQHF
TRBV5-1	CASSIDSNYGYTF
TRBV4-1	CASSPLDRTTDTQYF
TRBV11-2	CASSPGTGNQPQHF
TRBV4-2	CASSPGRPGGRNYGYTF
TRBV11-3	CASSLAGTETDTQYF
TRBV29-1	CSVDGTPTGELFF
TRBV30	CACVSEVEQYF
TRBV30	CAWSMYRGLQRQETQYF
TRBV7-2	CASSALGQGLFVTF
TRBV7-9	CASSNHDTGEVDYGYTF
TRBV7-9	CASSSPPGAGNSYNSPLHF
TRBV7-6	CASSFRIADKENTIYF
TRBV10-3	CAISRQASSGNTIYF
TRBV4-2	CASSQDLTDRIASGYTF
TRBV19	CASKGSSRPEGNQPQHF